This T cell receptor beta chain is drawn from a study of OX40 agonist ivuxolimab in advanced cancers. TCRdb keeps only in-frame clones here, not all; method: immunoSEQ multiplex PCR. This sample carries 70,000 to 90,000 clones, 85% of them seen once, and the ten largest clones take 1.5% to 2%. This CDR3 is 14 amino acids long. The germline V gene has CDR1 SGHAT and CDR2 FQNNGV. The V end lost 8 bases, the J end lost 4 bases, and 14 bases lay between the germline ends. This sequence joins TRBV11-2 and TRBJ2-2, with D unclear. The source is an adult with an advanced solid tumor such as melanoma, head and neck, liver or kidney cancer. The specimen was CD4+ or CD8+ T cells sorted from blood, collected in a trial of the OX40 agonist ivuxolimab. The CDR3 nucleotides read TGTGCCAGCGGCCGGTCAAGCAGCACCGGGGAGCTGTTTTTT. This encodes CASGRSSSTGELFF.